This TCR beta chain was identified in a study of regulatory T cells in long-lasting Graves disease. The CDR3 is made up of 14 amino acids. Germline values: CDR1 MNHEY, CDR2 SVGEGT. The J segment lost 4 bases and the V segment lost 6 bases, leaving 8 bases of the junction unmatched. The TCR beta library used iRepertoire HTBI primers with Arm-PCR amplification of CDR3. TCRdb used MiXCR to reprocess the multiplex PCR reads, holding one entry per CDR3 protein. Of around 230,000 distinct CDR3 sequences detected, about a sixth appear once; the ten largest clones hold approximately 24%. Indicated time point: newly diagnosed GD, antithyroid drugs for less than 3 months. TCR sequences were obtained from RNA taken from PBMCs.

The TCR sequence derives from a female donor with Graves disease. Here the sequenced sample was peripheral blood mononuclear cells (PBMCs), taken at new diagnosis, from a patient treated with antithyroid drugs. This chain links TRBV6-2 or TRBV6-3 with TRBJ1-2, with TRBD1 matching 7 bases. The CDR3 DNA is TGTGCCAGCAGCAGATATGGGACAGCCTATGGCTACACCTTC. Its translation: CASSRYGTAYGYTF.